This T cell receptor beta chain originates from a study of blood T cell repertoires in COVID-19. Study as a whole: From the United States, Italy and Spain came samples of acute and convalescent COVID-19. T cells, B-cell-depleted T cells, or PBMCs provided the cDNA or gDNA that served as material.

Study processing details: How many nucleated cells were present was estimated from reference gene primer amplification. The method was immunoSEQ multiplex PCR; TCRdb's version includes in-frame clones alone and lacks a portion of them. The DNA gave D and trimming, while V, J and clone size come from that table. The sample has about 160,000 clones, around 74% seen once. Germline CDR1 reads SGHRS; CDR2 reads YFSETQ. The CDR3 covers 14 residues. V lost 4 bases and J 3 bases, leaving 13 bases between the germline ends. The TCR originated in a man aged 65 to 79 with acute or convalescent COVID-19. Sequencing used peripheral blood. This chain uses TRBV5-1 with TRBJ2-5; D possibly corresponds to TRBD1 (5 bases). The CDR3 loop reads CASSPLTDKETQYF. The DNA of the CDR3 is TGCGCCAGCAGCCCCCTTACGGACAAAGAGACCCAGTACTTC.